The 6 T cell receptor beta chains listed next were all sequenced from one sample in a study of T cell responses to AZD1222 COVID-19 vaccine. Only in-frame clones appear in the TCRdb table, and some are missing; sequencing was by immunoSEQ multiplex PCR. The sample has 98,000 or so clones, around nine tenths seen once. The specimen was peripheral blood, collected on day 0 of AZD1222 vaccination. Source of these receptors: an adult in good health.

The chain is built from TRBV2 and TRBJ1-6; 8 bases fit TRBD1. The germline V gene has CDR1 SNHLY and CDR2 FYNNEI. After removal of 6 bases from V and 6 bases from J, the junction contained 7 bases not matched to a gene. CDR3 size: 15 residues. CDR3 protein: CASRIRTGSNSPLHF. CDR3 bases: TGTGCCAGCAGGATCCGGACAGGGTCTAATTCACCCCTCCACTTT. Looking up the rest from reference TRBV2 and TRBJ1-6 gives the full variable domain: EPEVTQTPSHQVTQMGQEVILRCVPISNHLYFYWYRQILGQKVEFLVSFYNNEISEKSEIFDDQFSVERPDGSNFTLKIRSTKLEDSAMYFCASRIRTGSNSPLHFGNGTRLTVT.

The chain uses TRBV6-4 and TRBJ2-1; a possible D gene is TRBD1 (6 bases). CDR1 MRHNA and CDR2 SNTAGT come from the germline V gene. V shed 5 bases and J shed 3 bases, with 11 bases lying between them. CDR3 length: 14 amino acids. CDR3 in amino acids: CASSPGVDYNEQFF. CDR3 DNA sequence: TGTGCCAGCAGTCCAGGGGTAGACTACAATGAGCAGTTCTTC.

This sequence joins TRBV28 and TRBJ1-1; D might be TRBD1 (5 bases). Trimming shortened V by 0 bases and J by 1 base, and 9 bases separated the two germline ends. Germline V gene sequence: CDR1 MDHEN, CDR2 SYDVKM. The CDR3 runs 15 residues. The CDR3 protein is CASSLWATGNTEAFF. The DNA of the CDR3 is TGTGCCAGCAGTTTATGGGCCACAGGGAACACTGAAGCTTTCTTT.

The genes are TRBV18 and TRBJ1-4, with D perhaps matching TRBD1 (5 bases). The germline V gene encodes CDR1 KGHSH and CDR2 LQKENI. This CDR3 comprises 14 residues. Trimming took 6 bases from V and 7 from J, leaving 15 bases between them. The CDR3, as DNA: TGTGCCAGCTCGCCGCAGGGTTCAGGTGAAAAACTGTTTTTT. Translation: CASSPQGSGEKLFF.

This chain links TRBV28 with TRBJ1-2; 8 bases align to TRBD1. CDR3 size: 15 residues. From germline, CDR1 is MDHEN and CDR2 SYDVKM. The ends lost 7 bases at V and 7 bases at J; junction bases unmatched: 14. CDR3 protein: CASTFPDRGSFGYTF. The CDR3 DNA follows: TGTGCCAGCACCTTTCCAGACAGGGGAAGTTTTGGCTACACCTTC.

The rearrangement uses TRBV7-2 and TRBJ1-6; 9 bases align to TRBD1. V lost 5 bases to trimming and J lost 1 base; unmatched junction nucleotides: 12. The CDR3 has 19 amino acids. Germline V lookup: CDR1 SGHTA, CDR2 FQGNSA. CDR3 DNA: TGTGCCAGCAGCCCCCGTTACGGACAGGGGAGGTCCTATAATTCACCCCTCCACTTT. Amino acids: CASSPRYGQGRSYNSPLHF.